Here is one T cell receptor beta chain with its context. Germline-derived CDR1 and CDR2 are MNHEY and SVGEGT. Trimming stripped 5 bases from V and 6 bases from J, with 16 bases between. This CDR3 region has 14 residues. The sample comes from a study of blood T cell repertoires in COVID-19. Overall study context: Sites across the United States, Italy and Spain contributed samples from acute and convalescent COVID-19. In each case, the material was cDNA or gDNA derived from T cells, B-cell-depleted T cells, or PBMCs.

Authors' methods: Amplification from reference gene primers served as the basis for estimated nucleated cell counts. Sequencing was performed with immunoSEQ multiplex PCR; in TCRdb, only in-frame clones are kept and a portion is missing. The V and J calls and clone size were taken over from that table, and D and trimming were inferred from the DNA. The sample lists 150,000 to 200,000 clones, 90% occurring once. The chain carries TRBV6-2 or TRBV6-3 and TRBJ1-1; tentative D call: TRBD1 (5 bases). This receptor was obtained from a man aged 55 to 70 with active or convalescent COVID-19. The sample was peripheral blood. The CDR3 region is CASSLIRAVAEAFF. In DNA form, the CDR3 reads TGTGCCAGCAGTCTTATCAGGGCGGTCGCTGAAGCTTTCTTT.